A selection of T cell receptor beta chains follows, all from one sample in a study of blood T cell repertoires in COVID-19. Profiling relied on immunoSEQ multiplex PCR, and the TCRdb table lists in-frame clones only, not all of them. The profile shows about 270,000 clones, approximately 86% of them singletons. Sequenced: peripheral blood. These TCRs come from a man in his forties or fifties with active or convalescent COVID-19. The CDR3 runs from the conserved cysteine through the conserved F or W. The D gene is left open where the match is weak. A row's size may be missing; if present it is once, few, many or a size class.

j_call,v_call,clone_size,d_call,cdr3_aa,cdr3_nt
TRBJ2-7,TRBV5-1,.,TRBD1,CASSPGGQGAFHEQYF,TGCGCCAGCAGCCCCGGAGGACAGGGAGCTTTCCACGAGCAGTACTTC
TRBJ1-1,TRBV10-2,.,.,CASGRAYTRNTEAFF,TGCGCCAGCGGGAGGGCCTATACGAGGAACACTGAAGCTTTCTTT
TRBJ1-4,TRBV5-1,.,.,CASSLSTDNEKLFF,TGCGCCAGCAGCCTGTCGACAGACAATGAAAAACTGTTTTTT
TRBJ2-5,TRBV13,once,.,CASSSPRGREETQYF,TGTGCCAGCAGCTCTCCTAGAGGGAGAGAAGAGACCCAGTACTTC
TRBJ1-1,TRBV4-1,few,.,CATSPRGVNTEAFF,TGCGCCACCAGTCCAAGGGGCGTTAACACTGAAGCTTTCTTT
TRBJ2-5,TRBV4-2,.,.,CASSHAGQGETQYF,TGTGCCAGCAGCCACGCTGGGCAGGGGGAGACCCAGTACTTC
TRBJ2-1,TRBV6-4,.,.,CASSDPGASYNEQFF,TGTGCCAGCAGTGACCCAGGGGCCTCCTACAATGAGCAGTTCTTC
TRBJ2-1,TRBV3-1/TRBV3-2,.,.,CASSQGAAGTHEQFF,TGTGCCAGCAGCCAAGGTGCGGCGGGTACCCATGAGCAGTTCTTC
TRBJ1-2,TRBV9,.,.,CASSAEGGINYGYTF,TGTGCCAGCAGCGCCGAGGGTGGGATTAACTATGGCTACACCTTC
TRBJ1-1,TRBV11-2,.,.,CASRYTGNTEAFF,TGTGCCAGCAGGTACACAGGGAACACTGAAGCTTTCTTT
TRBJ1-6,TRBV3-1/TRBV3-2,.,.,CASSLFRPGGYNSPLHF,TGTGCCAGCAGCCTCTTCAGGCCGGGGGGATATAATTCACCCCTCCACTTT
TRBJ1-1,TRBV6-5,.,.,CASNTGIVEAFF,TGTGCCAGCAACACAGGAATTGTCGAAGCTTTCTTT
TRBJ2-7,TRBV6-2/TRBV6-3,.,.,CASSSDSYEQYF,TGTGCCAGCAGCTCCGACAGCTACGAGCAGTACTTC
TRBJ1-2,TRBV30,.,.,CAWSPDTDYGYTF,TGTGCCTGGAGTCCCGATACTGATTATGGCTACACCTTC
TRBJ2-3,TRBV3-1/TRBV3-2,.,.,CATQPDTYSTDTQYF,TGTGCAACTCAACCGGACACCTATAGCACAGATACGCAGTATTTT